This entry concerns a single T cell receptor beta chain. The data are from a study of CD4 T cell repertoires in COVID-19. Germline lookup yields CDR1 SGHDN and CDR2 FVKESK. The CDR3 length is 16 residues. V lost 0 bases to trimming and J lost 5 bases, with 11 bases between them. Repertoires were generated with immunoSEQ multiplex PCR, while TCRdb's copy carries only in-frame clones and drops some. The sample lists more than 65,000 clones, about 80% occurring once. Mild-to-severe COVID-19 survivors were the donors. The chain is built from TRBV14 and TRBJ1-6, with D possibly being TRBD1 (5 bases). The sample here was CD4+ T cells from peripheral blood, taken after recovery from COVID-19. The TCR comes from a human donor who had COVID-19. CDR3 protein: CASSQDRAVNNSPLHF. CDR3 sequence (DNA): TGTGCCAGCAGCCAAGACAGGGCCGTCAATAATTCACCCCTCCACTTT.